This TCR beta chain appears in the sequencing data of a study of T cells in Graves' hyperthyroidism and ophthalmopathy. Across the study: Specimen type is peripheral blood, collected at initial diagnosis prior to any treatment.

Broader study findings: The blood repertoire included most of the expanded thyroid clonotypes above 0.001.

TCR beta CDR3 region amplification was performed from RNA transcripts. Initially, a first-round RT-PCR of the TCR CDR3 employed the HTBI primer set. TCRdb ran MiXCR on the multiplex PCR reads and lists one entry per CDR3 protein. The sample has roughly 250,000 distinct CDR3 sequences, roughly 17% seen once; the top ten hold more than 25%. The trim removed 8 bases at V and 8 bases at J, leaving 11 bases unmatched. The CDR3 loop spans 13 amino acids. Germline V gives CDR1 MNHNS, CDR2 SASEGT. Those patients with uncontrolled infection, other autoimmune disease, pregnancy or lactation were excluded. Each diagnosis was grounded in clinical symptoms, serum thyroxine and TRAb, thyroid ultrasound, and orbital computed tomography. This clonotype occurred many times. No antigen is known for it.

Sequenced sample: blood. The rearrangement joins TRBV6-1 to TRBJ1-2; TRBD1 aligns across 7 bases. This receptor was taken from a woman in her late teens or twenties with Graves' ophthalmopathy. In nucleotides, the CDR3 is TGTGCCAGCGGTACAGGGGCCCAGGAAGGCTACACCTTC. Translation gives CASGTGAQEGYTF.